Listed below are T cell receptor beta chains from one sample, sequenced in a study of response to subunit inactivated influenza vaccine. Using its own MiXCR run on the RT-PCR reads, TCRdb lists one record per CDR3 protein. The table includes 860,000 or so distinct CDR3 sequences, 21% detected once. This specimen was PBMCs from blood, taken more than 4 days after vaccination. All receptors derive from a man in his forties or fifties who received an inactivated influenza vaccine. CDR3s include the opening cysteine and the closing phenylalanine or tryptophan. Each record gives: J gene, clone size, V gene, D gene, CDR3 protein, CDR3 DNA. D genes are given only for firm matches. Clone size is not always given. Where it is, it says once, few, many or a class for expanded clones.

TRBJ2-7 . TRBV5-1 TRBD2 CASSSGTSATYEQYF TGCGCCAGCAGTTCCGGGACTAGCGCAACCTACGAGCAGTACTTC
TRBJ2-7 . TRBV20-1 . CSARDPTGTYEQYF TGCAGTGCTAGAGATCCCACAGGCACCTACGAGCAGTACTTC
TRBJ2-1 few TRBV27 . CASSPPGQKQFF TGTGCCAGCAGTCCGCCGGGGCAAAAGCAGTTCTTC
TRBJ1-4 many TRBV20-1 . CSARRSSKEKLFF TGCAGTGCTAGACGATCCTCCAAGGAAAAACTGTTTTTT
TRBJ2-3 . TRBV7-2 . CASSLLGGDTQYF TGTGCCAGCAGCTTACTAGGTGGAGATACGCAGTATTTT
TRBJ2-2 . TRBV15 . CATSRITGELFF TGTGCCACCAGCCGGATAACCGGGGAGCTGTTTTTT
TRBJ2-3 few TRBV9 TRBD2 CASSVGGSGTFTDTQYF TGTGCCAGCAGCGTCGGGGGTAGCGGGACCTTCACAGATACGCAGTATTTT
TRBJ2-7 few TRBV28 . CASSFNNYEQYF TGTGCCAGCAGTTTTAATAATTACGAGCAGTACTTC
TRBJ2-7 . TRBV7-8 . CASSLGQGLGYEQYF TGTGCCAGCAGCTTAGGTCAGGGGTTGGGGTACGAGCAGTACTTC
TRBJ2-3 . TRBV5-1 TRBD1 CASSRNGRQGRTDTQYF TGCGCCAGCAGCCGAAACGGTAGACAGGGGAGGACAGATACGCAGTATTTT
TRBJ2-5 . TRBV10-3 TRBD2 CAISDGLAGGIFETQYF TGTGCCATCAGTGATGGGTTAGCGGGAGGAATTTTTGAGACCCAGTACTTC
TRBJ2-3 few TRBV5-1 . CASRQVTDTQYF TGCGCCAGCAGACAGGTCACAGATACGCAGTATTTT
TRBJ2-4 many TRBV7-2 . CASSLGLNIQYF TGTGCCAGCAGCTTAGGGCTAAACATTCAGTACTTC
TRBJ1-4 . TRBV6-1 . CASMVGLRRNEKLFF TGTGCCAGCATGGTCGGACTCCGACGTAATGAAAAACTGTTTTTT
TRBJ2-7 . TRBV6-1 TRBD2 CASSEGLAREQYF TGTGCCAGCAGTGAGGGACTAGCGAGGGAGCAGTACTTC
TRBJ2-7 few TRBV5-1 TRBD1 CASSSEDRGSYEQYF TGCGCCAGCAGCTCGGAGGACAGGGGATCCTACGAGCAGTACTTC